This T cell receptor beta chain was captured in a study of blood T cells in healthy people across ages. Overall study findings and caveats: Estimates drawn from one million T cells were deemed to understate diversity. Getting older went along with TCR beta diversity per million T cells dropping roughly linearly.

J gave up 2 bases and V 5 bases, and 3 bases lay outside the gene matches. CDR3 length: 14 residues. The germline V gene has CDR1 MNHNY and CDR2 SVGAGI (reference sequence). PCR was performed a second time for roughly 7 to 12 cycles using a sample-barcoded 5' primer and a J-beta primer mix. Each cDNA molecule, via a template-switch adaptor with 12 random nucleotides, was tagged. TCRdb ran MiXCR on the 5' RACE reads and lists one entry per CDR3 protein. The sample yields over a million distinct CDR3 sequences, roughly 45% seen once. This clonotype has only a few counts. The antigen is not known. The material sequenced was blood. The rearrangement uses TRBV6-6 and TRBJ2-5, with 9 bases identical to TRBD2. The TCR was taken from a woman between 55 and 75 years old in good health. DNA of the CDR3: TGTGCCAGCAGTAAGGGACTAGCACAAGAGACCCAGTACTTC. Amino acid sequence: CASSKGLAQETQYF.